The rows below give T cell receptor beta chains drawn from one sample of a study of cytomegalovirus exposure and HLA in healthy donors. Repertoires were generated with immunoSEQ multiplex PCR, while TCRdb's copy carries only in-frame clones and drops some. This table has around 49,000 clones, roughly 92% appearing once. The sample taken for sequencing was PBMCs. These receptors were taken from a man aged 18 to 29 in good health and CMV-seronegative. CDR3s include the opening cysteine and the closing phenylalanine or tryptophan. A D gene is named only where the DNA matches it firmly. Part of the rows lack a size; the others show once, few, many or a class for expanded clones.

d_gene: TRBD1
v_gene: TRBV18
abundance: .
j_gene: TRBJ2-1
CDR3nt: TGTGCCAGCTCACTCCGACAGGGTAAAAATGAGCAGTTCTTC
CDR3aa: CASSLRQGKNEQFF

d_gene: .
v_gene: TRBV5-1
abundance: .
j_gene: TRBJ1-2
CDR3nt: TGCGCCAGCAGCTGGGAGGGAACTAACTATGGCTACACCTTC
CDR3aa: CASSWEGTNYGYTF

d_gene: TRBD2
v_gene: TRBV5-4
abundance: .
j_gene: TRBJ2-1
CDR3nt: TGTGCCAGCACCCTCAAGCGGGAGTTGTACAATGAGCAGTTCTTC
CDR3aa: CASTLKRELYNEQFF

d_gene: .
v_gene: TRBV9
abundance: .
j_gene: TRBJ2-5
CDR3nt: TGTGCCAGCAGCGCTGGGCAGCCTCAAGAGACCCAGTACTTC
CDR3aa: CASSAGQPQETQYF

d_gene: TRBD2
v_gene: TRBV7-9
abundance: .
j_gene: TRBJ2-5
CDR3nt: TGTGCCAGCAGGGAGCGGGAGCTAGAGACCCAGTACTTC
CDR3aa: CASRERELETQYF

d_gene: .
v_gene: TRBV11-2
abundance: .
j_gene: TRBJ2-7
CDR3nt: TGTGCCAGCAGCTTGGAGCGTAGGAGCTCCTACGAGCAGTACTTC
CDR3aa: CASSLERRSSYEQYF

d_gene: .
v_gene: TRBV12-5
abundance: .
j_gene: TRBJ2-6
CDR3nt: TGTGCTAGTGGTTCCGGACTTTCTGGGGCCAACGTCCTGACTTTC
CDR3aa: CASGSGLSGANVLTF

d_gene: TRBD2
v_gene: TRBV10-2
abundance: .
j_gene: TRBJ2-5
CDR3nt: TGCGCCAGCGGAGGACTAGCGGGAGGAGAGACCCAGTACTTC
CDR3aa: CASGGLAGGETQYF

d_gene: .
v_gene: TRBV30
abundance: .
j_gene: TRBJ1-3
CDR3nt: TGTGCCTGGGAACAGGGATTCTCTGGAAACACCATATATTTT
CDR3aa: CAWEQGFSGNTIYF

d_gene: .
v_gene: TRBV27
abundance: .
j_gene: TRBJ2-3
CDR3nt: TGTGCCAGCAGTTTATTCGCGGGGACTAGCACAGATACGCAGTATTTT
CDR3aa: CASSLFAGTSTDTQYF

d_gene: TRBD2
v_gene: TRBV7-2
abundance: .
j_gene: TRBJ2-7
CDR3nt: TGTGCCAGCAGCTTAGGAGCGGGAGTGTTAAAACACGAGCAGTACTTC
CDR3aa: CASSLGAGVLKHEQYF

d_gene: TRBD1
v_gene: TRBV2
abundance: .
j_gene: TRBJ1-1
CDR3nt: TGTGCCAGCAGTGAAAATCCCTACGGACAGGGAGGCACTGAAGCTTTCTTT
CDR3aa: CASSENPYGQGGTEAFF

d_gene: TRBD1
v_gene: TRBV6-1
abundance: .
j_gene: TRBJ1-5
CDR3nt: TGTGCCAGCAATAGGGGGCAGAATCAGCCCCAGCATTTT
CDR3aa: CASNRGQNQPQHF

d_gene: .
v_gene: TRBV30
abundance: .
j_gene: TRBJ2-7
CDR3nt: TGTGCCTGGAGTCCCACCCAGGGGTACGAGCAGTACTTC
CDR3aa: CAWSPTQGYEQYF

d_gene: TRBD2
v_gene: TRBV7-8
abundance: .
j_gene: TRBJ2-3
CDR3nt: TGTGCCAGCAGCCTACCGGGACTAGCGGGACCAAGCACGCAGTATTTT
CDR3aa: CASSLPGLAGPSTQYF

d_gene: .
v_gene: TRBV7-8
abundance: .
j_gene: TRBJ1-5
CDR3nt: TGTGCCAGCAGCTTAGCGGTCGGAGGACCTTATAGCAATCAGCCCCAGCATTTT
CDR3aa: CASSLAVGGPYSNQPQHF

d_gene: .
v_gene: TRBV18
abundance: .
j_gene: TRBJ2-7
CDR3nt: TGTGCCAGCTCACCAAAACAGGGATACGAGCAGTACTTC
CDR3aa: CASSPKQGYEQYF

d_gene: .
v_gene: TRBV6-6
abundance: once
j_gene: TRBJ2-7
CDR3nt: TGTGCCAGCAGTCGCGACAGCGAGCAGTACTTC
CDR3aa: CASSRDSEQYF

d_gene: .
v_gene: TRBV11-2
abundance: .
j_gene: TRBJ1-2
CDR3nt: TGTGCCAGCAGCTTGACACAGCTTAACTATGGCTACACCTTC
CDR3aa: CASSLTQLNYGYTF

d_gene: TRBD2
v_gene: TRBV14
abundance: .
j_gene: TRBJ2-7
CDR3nt: TGTGCCAGCAGCCAAGATGAGGGGACTAGTTTTACGGAGCAGTACTTC
CDR3aa: CASSQDEGTSFTEQYF